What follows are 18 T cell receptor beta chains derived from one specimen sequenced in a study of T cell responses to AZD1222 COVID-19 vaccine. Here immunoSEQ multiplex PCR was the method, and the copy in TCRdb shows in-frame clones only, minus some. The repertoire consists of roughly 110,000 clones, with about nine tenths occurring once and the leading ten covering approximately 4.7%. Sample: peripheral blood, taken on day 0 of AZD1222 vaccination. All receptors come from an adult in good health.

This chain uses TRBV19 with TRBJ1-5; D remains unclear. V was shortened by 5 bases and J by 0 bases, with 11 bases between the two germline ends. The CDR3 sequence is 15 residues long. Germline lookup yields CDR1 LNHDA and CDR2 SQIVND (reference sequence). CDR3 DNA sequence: TGTGCCAGTAGTCTCCAGGACGGTAGCAATCAGCCCCAGCATTTT. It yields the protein CASSLQDGSNQPQHF.

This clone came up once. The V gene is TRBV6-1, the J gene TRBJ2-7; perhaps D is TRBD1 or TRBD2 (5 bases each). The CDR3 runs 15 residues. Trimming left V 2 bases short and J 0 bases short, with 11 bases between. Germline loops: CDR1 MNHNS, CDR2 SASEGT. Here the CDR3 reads CASSEPPGSSYEQYF. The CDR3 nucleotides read TGTGCCAGCAGTGAACCCCCAGGGAGCTCCTACGAGCAGTACTTC.

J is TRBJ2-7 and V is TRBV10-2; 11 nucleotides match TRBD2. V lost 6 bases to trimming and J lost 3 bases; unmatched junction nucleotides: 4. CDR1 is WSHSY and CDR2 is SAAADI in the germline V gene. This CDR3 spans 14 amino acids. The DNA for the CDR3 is TGCGCCAGCAGGGTGACTAGCGGGAACTACGAGCAGTACTTC. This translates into CASRVTSGNYEQYF.

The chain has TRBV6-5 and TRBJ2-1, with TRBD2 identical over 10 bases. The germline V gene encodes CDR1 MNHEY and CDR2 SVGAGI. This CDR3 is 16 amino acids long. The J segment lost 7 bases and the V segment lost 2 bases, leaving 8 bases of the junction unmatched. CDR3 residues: CASSYGGSGRSNEQFF. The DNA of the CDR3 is TGTGCCAGCAGTTACGGTGGTAGCGGGAGGTCTAATGAGCAGTTCTTC.

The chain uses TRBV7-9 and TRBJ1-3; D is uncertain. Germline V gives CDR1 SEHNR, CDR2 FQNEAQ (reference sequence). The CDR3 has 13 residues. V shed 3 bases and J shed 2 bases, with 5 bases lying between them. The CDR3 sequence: CASSLGAGNTIYF. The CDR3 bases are TGTGCCAGCAGCTTGGGTGCTGGAAACACCATATATTTT.

The chain's CDR3 is CASSPGTSGQTQYF. The CDR3 region has the DNA TGCGCCAGCAGCCCAGGGACTAGCGGGCAGACCCAGTACTTC. V gene TRBV5-1 combines with J gene TRBJ2-5; TRBD2 matches at 12 bases. Germline values: CDR1 SGHRS, CDR2 YFSETQ. The CDR3 covers 14 residues. J lost 6 bases, V lost 4 bases, and 4 bases had no gene match.

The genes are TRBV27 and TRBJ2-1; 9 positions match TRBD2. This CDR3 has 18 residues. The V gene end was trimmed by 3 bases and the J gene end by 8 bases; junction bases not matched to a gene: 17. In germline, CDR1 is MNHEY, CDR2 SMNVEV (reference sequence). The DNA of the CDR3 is TGTGCCAGCAGTTTTTCCCAGGGGGTCGCGGGAGGGCCGCATGAGCAGTTCTTC. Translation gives CASSFSQGVAGGPHEQFF.

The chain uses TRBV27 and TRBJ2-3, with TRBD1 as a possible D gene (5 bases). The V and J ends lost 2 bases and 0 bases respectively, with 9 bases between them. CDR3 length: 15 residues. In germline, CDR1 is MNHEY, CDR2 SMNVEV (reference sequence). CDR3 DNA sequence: TGTGCCAGCAGTTTACGACAGTTTAGCACAGATACGCAGTATTTT. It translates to CASSLRQFSTDTQYF.

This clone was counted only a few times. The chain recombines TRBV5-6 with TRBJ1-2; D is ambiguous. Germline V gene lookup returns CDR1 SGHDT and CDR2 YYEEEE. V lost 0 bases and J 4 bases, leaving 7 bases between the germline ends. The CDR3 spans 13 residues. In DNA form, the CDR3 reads TGTGCCAGCAGCTTGGCGGCGATCTATGGCTACACCTTC. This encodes CASSLAAIYGYTF. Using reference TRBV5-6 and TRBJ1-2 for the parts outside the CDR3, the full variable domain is DAGVTQSPTHLIKTRGQQVTLRCSPKSGHDTVSWYQQALGQGPQFIFQYYEEEERQRGNFPDRFSGHQFPNYSSELNVNALLLGDSALYLCASSLAAIYGYTFGSGTRLTVV.

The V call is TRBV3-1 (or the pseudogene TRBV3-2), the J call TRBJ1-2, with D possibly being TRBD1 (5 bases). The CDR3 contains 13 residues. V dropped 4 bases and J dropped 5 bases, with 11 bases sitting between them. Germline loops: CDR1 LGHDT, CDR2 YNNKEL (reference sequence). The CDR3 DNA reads TGTGCCAGCAGCCTGACAGTCTGGTATGGCTACACCTTC. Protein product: CASSLTVWYGYTF.

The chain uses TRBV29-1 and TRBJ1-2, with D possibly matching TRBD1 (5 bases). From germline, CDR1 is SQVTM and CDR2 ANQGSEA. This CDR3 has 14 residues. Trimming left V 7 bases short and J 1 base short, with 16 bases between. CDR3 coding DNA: TGCAGCGCAACCCTTTTTGGGGGTAACTATGGCTACACCTTC. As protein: CSATLFGGNYGYTF.

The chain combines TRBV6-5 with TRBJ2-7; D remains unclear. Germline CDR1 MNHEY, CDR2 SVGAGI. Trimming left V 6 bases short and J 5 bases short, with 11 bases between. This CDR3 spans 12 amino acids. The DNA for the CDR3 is TGTGCCAGCAGGCACTACGGCGACGAGCAGTACTTC. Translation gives CASRHYGDEQYF.

The CDR3, as DNA: TGTGCAAGTCGCTTAGCGCGGGACAGGGGCACCATGAACACTGAAGCTTTCTTT. Amino acid sequence: CASRLARDRGTMNTEAFF. The chain combines TRBV12-2 with TRBJ1-1; the table's D call, TRBD1, has no DNA check behind it. TRBV12-2 is a pseudogene locus. The CDR3 totals 18 residues.

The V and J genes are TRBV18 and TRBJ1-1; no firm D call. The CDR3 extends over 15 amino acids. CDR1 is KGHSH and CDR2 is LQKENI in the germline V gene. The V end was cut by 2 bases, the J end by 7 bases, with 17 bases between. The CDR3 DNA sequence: TGTGCCAGCTCACCAATTTTCGGCGGAGAAATTGAAGCTTTCTTT. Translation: CASSPIFGGEIEAFF.

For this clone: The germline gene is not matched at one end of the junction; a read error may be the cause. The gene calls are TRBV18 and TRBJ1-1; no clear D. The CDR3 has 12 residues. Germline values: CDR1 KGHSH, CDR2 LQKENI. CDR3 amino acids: CASSAPGGEAFF. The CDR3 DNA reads TGTGCCAGCTCAGCACCGGGAGGTGAAGCTTTCTTT.

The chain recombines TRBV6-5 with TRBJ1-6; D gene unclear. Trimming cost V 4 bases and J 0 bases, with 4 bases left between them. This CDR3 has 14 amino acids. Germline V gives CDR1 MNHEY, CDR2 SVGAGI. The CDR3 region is CASSFGSYNSPLHF. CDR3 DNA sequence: TGTGCCAGCAGTTTCGGCTCCTATAATTCACCCCTCCACTTT.

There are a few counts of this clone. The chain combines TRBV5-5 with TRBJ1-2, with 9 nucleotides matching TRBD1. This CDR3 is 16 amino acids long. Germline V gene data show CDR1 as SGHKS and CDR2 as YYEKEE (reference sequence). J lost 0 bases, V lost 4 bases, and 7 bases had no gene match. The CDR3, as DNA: TGTGCCAGCAGCACAGGACAGGGGACTACTAACTATGGCTACACCTTC. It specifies CASSTGQGTTNYGYTF.

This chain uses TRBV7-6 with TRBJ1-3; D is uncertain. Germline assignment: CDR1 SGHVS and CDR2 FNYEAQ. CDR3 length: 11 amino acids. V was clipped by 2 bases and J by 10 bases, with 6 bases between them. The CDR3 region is CASSLTGTIYF. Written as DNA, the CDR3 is TGTGCCAGCAGCTTAACCGGGACCATATATTTT.